The 2 T cell receptor beta chains below come from one sample, sequenced in a study of cytomegalovirus exposure and HLA in healthy donors. PCR was performed using 60 Vbeta and 13 Jbeta primers. Repertoires were generated with immunoSEQ multiplex PCR, while TCRdb's copy carries only in-frame clones and drops some. Among 200,000 or so clones listed, 78% were seen once. Sequencing was performed on PBMCs. These receptors were collected from a woman in her twenties or thirties in good health and CMV-seropositive.

The rearrangement links TRBV5-1 to TRBJ2-7, with TRBD1 identical over 7 bases. CDR1 and CDR2 (germline): SGHRS, YFSETQ. This CDR3 contains 15 residues. V dropped 0 bases and J dropped 0; count of bases not matched to a gene: 3. The CDR3 sequence is CASSLGQGSSYEQYF. The CDR3 nucleotides read TGCGCCAGCAGCTTGGGACAGGGAAGCTCCTACGAGCAGTACTTC.

V gene TRBV5-4 combines with J gene TRBJ2-1; TRBD1 aligns across 7 bases. Per germline, CDR1 SGHNT and CDR2 YYREEE (reference sequence). V lost 3 bases, J lost 2 bases, and 5 bases stayed unmatched. The CDR3 spans 15 residues. As DNA, the CDR3 is TGTGCCAGCAGCTCGCAGGGGGTTGCCTACAATGAGCAGTTCTTC. It codes for CASSSQGVAYNEQFF. The variable domain in full, with the rest retrieved from reference TRBV5-4 and TRBJ2-1, is ETGVTQSPTHLIKTRGQQVTLRCSSQSGHNTVSWYQQALGQGPQFIFQYYREEENGRGNFPPRFSGLQFPNYSSELNVNALELDDSALYLCASSSQGVAYNEQFFGPGTRLTVL.